Listed below are T cell receptor beta chains from one sample, sequenced in a study of T cell clusters in autoimmune cytopenias. TCRdb re-called the multiplex PCR reads; every CDR3 protein appears as one record, without DNA. The table lists about 10,000 distinct CDR3 sequences. Source material: peripheral blood. The receptors here all came from a human donor with an autoimmune cytopenia or autoimmune hepatitis (not recorded which). CDR3s include the opening cysteine and the closing phenylalanine or tryptophan. A row's size may be missing; if present it is once, few, many or a size class.

v_call,clone_size,j_call,cdr3_aa
TRBV6-2/TRBV6-3,medium-sized,TRBJ1-2,CASSPDGSISYGYTF
TRBV4-1,.,TRBJ2-2,CASSQAPGLGELFF
TRBV19,medium-sized,TRBJ2-1,CASKSRGQSEYNEQFF
TRBV5-1,.,TRBJ1-2,CASSLDPLDYGYTF
TRBV19,medium-sized,TRBJ2-1,CASSLGSYNEQFF
TRBV12-3/TRBV12-4,.,TRBJ2-2,CASSLGGSGELFF
TRBV29-1,medium-sized,TRBJ2-3,CSVGQGSTDTQYF
TRBV6-2/TRBV6-3,.,TRBJ2-1,CASNDRGPGQGGRNEQFF
TRBV5-4,medium-sized,TRBJ2-3,CASSILAGVDTQYF
TRBV20-1,.,TRBJ2-5,CSAREDSVETQYF
TRBV10-3,.,TRBJ1-1,CAIRISGQANTEAFF
TRBV11-2,.,TRBJ2-7,CASSLGYRGEQYF
TRBV20-1,.,TRBJ1-2,CSAIIGWAGRRGLQGNYGYTF
TRBV28,.,TRBJ1-2,CASSPGDIYGYTF
TRBV6-5,medium-sized,TRBJ1-2,CASSLHRAYGYTF
TRBV6-2/TRBV6-3,.,TRBJ2-7,CARHGGGLYEQYF
TRBV4-1,.,TRBJ1-2,CASSDRTGGYTF
TRBV6-1,medium-sized,TRBJ2-3,CATSAVAGGQADTQYF
TRBV19,medium-sized,TRBJ2-7,CASSFADRGYEQYF
TRBV10-3,.,TRBJ1-3,CAIRDRTFGTIYF
TRBV12-3/TRBV12-4,.,TRBJ1-1,CASSLRGGNTEAFF
TRBV6-2/TRBV6-3,medium-sized,TRBJ2-2,CASSTLGQGINGELFF